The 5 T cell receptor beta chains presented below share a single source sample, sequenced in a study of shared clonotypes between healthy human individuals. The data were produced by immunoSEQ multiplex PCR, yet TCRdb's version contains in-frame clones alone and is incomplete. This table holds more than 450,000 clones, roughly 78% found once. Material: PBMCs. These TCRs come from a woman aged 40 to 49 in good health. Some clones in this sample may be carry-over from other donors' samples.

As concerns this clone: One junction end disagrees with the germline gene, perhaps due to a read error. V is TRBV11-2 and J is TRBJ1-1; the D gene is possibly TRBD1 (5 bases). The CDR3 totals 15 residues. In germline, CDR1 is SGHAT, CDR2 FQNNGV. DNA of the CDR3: TGTGCCAGCAGCCTAGATCGGGCAGGGTTAACTGAAGCTTTCTTT. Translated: CASSLDRAGLTEAFF.

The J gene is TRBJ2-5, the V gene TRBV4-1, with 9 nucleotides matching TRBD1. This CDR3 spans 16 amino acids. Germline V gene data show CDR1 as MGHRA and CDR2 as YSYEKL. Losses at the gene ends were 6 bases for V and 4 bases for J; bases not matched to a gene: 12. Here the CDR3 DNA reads TGCGCCAGCAGTCGGACCCAGGACAGGGGAGGAGAGACCCAGTACTTC. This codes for CASSRTQDRGGETQYF.

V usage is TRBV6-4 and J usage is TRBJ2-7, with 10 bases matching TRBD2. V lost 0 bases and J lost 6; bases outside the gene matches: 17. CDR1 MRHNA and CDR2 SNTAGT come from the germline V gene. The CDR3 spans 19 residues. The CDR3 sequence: CASSDSRLAGVRRDGEQYF. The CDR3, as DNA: TGTGCCAGCAGTGACTCACGGCTAGCGGGAGTGAGGAGAGACGGCGAGCAGTACTTC.

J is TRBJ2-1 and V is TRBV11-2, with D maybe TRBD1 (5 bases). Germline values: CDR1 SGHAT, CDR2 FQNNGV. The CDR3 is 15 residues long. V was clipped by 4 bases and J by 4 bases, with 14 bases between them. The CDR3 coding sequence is TGTGCCAGCAGCTCCTGGACAATATATTACAATGAGCAGTTCTTC. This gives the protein CASSSWTIYYNEQFF.

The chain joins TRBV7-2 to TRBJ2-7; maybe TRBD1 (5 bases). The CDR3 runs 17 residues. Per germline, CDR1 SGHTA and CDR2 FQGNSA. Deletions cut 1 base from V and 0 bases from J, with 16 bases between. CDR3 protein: CASSLVVSRVSSYEQYF. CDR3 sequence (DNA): TGTGCCAGCAGCTTAGTGGTCTCCAGGGTCAGCTCCTACGAGCAGTACTTC.